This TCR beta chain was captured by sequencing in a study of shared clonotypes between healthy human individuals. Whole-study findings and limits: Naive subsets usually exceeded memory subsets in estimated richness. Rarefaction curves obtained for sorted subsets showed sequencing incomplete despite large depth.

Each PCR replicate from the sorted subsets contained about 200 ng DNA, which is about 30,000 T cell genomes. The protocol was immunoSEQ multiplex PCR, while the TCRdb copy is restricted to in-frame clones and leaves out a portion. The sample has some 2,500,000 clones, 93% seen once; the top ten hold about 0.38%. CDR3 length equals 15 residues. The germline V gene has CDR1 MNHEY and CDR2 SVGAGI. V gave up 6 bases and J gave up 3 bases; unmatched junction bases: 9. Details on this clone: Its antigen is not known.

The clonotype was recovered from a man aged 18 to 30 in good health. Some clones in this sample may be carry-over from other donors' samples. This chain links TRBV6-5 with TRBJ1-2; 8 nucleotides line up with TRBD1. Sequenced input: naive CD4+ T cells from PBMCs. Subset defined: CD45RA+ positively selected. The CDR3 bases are TGTGCCAGCAGGGGCCCCGGGACAGGAGACTATGGCTACACCTTC. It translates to CASRGPGTGDYGYTF.